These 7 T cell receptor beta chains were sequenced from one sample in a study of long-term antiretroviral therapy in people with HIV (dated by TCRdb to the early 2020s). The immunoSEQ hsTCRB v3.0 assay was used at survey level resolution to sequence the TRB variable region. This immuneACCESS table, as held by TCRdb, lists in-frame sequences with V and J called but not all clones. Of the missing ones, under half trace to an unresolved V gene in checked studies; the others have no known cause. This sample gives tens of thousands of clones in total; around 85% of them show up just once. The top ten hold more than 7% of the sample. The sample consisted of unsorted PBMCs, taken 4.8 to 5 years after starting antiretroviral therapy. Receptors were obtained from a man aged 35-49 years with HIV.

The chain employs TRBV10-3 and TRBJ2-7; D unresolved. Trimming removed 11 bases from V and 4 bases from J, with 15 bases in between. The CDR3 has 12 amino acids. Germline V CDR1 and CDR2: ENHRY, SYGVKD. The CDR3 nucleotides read TGTGCCTCCACCGGCTTGGGTTACGAGCAGTACTTC. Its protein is CASTGLGYEQYF.

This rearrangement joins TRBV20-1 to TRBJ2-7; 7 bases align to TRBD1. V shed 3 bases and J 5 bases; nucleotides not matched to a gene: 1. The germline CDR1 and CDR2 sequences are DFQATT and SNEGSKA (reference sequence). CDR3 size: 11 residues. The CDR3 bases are TGCAGTGCTAGGACAGGGAACGAGCAGTACTTC. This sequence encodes CSARTGNEQYF.

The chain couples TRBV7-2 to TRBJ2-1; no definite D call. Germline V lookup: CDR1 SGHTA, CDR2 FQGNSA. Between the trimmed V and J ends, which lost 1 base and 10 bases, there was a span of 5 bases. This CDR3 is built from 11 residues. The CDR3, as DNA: TGTGCCAGCAGCTTAGTATTGGAGCAGTTCTTC. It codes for CASSLVLEQFF.

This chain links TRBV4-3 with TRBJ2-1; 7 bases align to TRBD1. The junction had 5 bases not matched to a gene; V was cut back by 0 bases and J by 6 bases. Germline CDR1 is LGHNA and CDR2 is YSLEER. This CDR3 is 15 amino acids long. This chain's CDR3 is CASSQDETGFNEQFF. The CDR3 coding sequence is TGCGCCAGCAGCCAAGATGAGACAGGGTTCAATGAGCAGTTCTTC.

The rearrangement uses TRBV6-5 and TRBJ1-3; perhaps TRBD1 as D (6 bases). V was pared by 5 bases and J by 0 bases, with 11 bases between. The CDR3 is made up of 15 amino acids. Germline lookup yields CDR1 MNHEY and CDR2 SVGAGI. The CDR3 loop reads CASSLDRTSGNTIYF. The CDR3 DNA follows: TGTGCCAGCAGTCTGGACAGAACCTCTGGAAACACCATATATTTT.

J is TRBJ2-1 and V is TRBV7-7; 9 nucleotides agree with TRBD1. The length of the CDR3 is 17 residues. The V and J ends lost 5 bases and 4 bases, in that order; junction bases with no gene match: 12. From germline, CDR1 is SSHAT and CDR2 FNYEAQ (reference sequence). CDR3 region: CASSQAPGTGRYNEQFF. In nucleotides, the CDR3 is TGTGCCAGCAGCCAGGCTCCCGGGACAGGGAGGTACAATGAGCAGTTCTTC.

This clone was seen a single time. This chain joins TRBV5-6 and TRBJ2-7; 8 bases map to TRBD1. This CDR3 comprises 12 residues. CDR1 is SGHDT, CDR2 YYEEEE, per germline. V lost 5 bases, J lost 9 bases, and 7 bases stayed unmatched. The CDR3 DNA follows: TGTGCCAGCAGTCGGGCCACAGGGGGGCAGTACTTC. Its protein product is CASSRATGGQYF.